This T cell receptor beta chain was observed in a study of PD-L1 blockade in urothelial cancer (dated by TCRdb to 2016 to 2017). Study-level background: Every patient began therapy in 2014 and was given atezolizumab 1,200 mg intravenously every 3 weeks. About 85% of the 29 patients were males with bladder-origin urothelial cancer, and about 60% of the 29 reported a prior smoking history. Patients had an ECOG performance status of 0 or 1 and had received between 0 and 3 prior chemotherapy regimens. Blood samples were analyzed at two time points: 3 weeks after treatment start (second dose) and 6 weeks after treatment start. Blood samples yielded a median of around 150,000 T cells and around 80,000 unique TCRs, with median clonality around 0.083. The study, an exploratory multi-omic analysis, examined somatic, immune and clinical correlates of response to PD-L1 blockade with atezolizumab in urothelial cancer. Pretreatment tumor samples, along with matched peripheral blood collected serially before and after atezolizumab treatment, underwent TCR sequencing. Durable clinical benefit was defined as a progression-free survival longer than 6 months, and TCR features were additionally tested against progression-free survival and overall survival. In the same patients who had TCR sequencing, pretreatment tumors also underwent whole exome sequencing and RNA sequencing. Several patients achieved durable clinical benefit and 20 did not. Over 28 patients had pretreatment blood TCR-seq, some 24 had at least one posttreatment blood collection, and some 24 had tumor TCR-seq.

V is trimmed back by 6 bases and J by 5 bases, and the junction contains 6 bases that no gene match accounts for. The CDR3 starts with the cysteine, ends with the phenylalanine, and has 15 residues. The sequence is cut down to CDR3 DNA, 45 bases in frame from base 1. CDR1 and CDR2 were assigned from the germline V gene (reference sequence) as MNHNY and SVGAGI. To estimate absolute template abundance from read counts, synthetic TCR analog templates were spiked into each PCR. TCRbeta CDR3 regions were amplified from genomic DNA with bias-controlled V and J gene primers using the immunoSEQ assay. Sequencing of rearranged TCRbeta segments was performed at approximately 20X coverage. The authors processed their data as follows. Sequencing errors were corrected by clustering, and CDR3s were annotated against IMGT so that V, D and J genes could be assigned. Downstream analyses used only productive TCRbeta rearrangements and left out out-of-frame or stop-codon sequences. To compute clonality, Shannon entropy was normalized by the log of the number of unique productive sequences and then subtracted from one. Fisher's exact test with Benjamini-Hochberg correction, using a cutoff of adjusted p below 0.01, was how clones that differed between time points or between blood and tumor were identified. What TCRdb holds here is the immuneACCESS table cut down to in-frame rearrangements. Part of the clones is not present; checked against another copy, under half of the missing clones reflect an unresolved V gene, and the others are unexplained. That table is the source of V, J and clone size, and D and trimming were worked out from the DNA. This sample gives 95,000 to 100,000 clones in total; over 75% of them show up just once. The biggest ten clones account for 2% to 2.5% of the sample.

According to the study, the label for this sample's time point signals: pretreatment peripheral blood. A cohort of 25 to 30 patients with locally advanced or metastatic urothelial carcinoma, treated at Memorial Sloan Kettering on a trial protocol, was included. Peripheral blood mononuclear cells were collected pretreatment and during treatment, with between 1 and 8 total time points per patient. The Qiagen DNeasy Blood extraction kit was used to purify genomic DNA from total PBMCs and tumor samples. PBMCs were collected pretreatment and during treatment, and were isolated and stored as previously described. The paper as a whole reports these results and caveats: Improved progression-free and overall survival was associated with having pretreatment peripheral blood TCR clonality below the median. Because of the small sample size (n of about 29) and the many exploratory analyses performed, the results are intended to be regarded as hypothesis-generating. At 3 weeks after the start of treatment, tumor-associated TCR clones in peripheral blood had expanded more in patients with durable benefit (n ≈ 20, p = 0.022).

Note on this clone: Its binding antigen is unknown. Base qualities are not recorded, but no much larger clone differs from it by a single base.

The sequences come from PBMCs, collected around atezolizumab (anti-PD-L1) treatment. The receptor's source is a man aged 55 to 70 with urothelial cancer. The sequence joins TRBV6-6 to TRBJ2-2, with 10 bases in between that match TRBD1. The CDR3 loop reads CASRGWDRGTGELFF. The sequenced DNA is TGTGCCAGCAGAGGGTGGGACAGGGGTACCGGGGAGCTGTTTTTT.